These T cell receptor beta chains were read from a single sample in a study of PD-1 blockade in classical Hodgkin lymphoma. TCRdb's copy holds only in-frame clones and misses some; the assay was immunoSEQ multiplex PCR. The sample yields 95,000 or so clones, approximately 88% seen once. This specimen consisted of peripheral blood mononuclear cells (PBMCs), obtained at baseline. The receptors derive from a human donor with classical Hodgkin lymphoma. Both conserved end residues are part of each CDR3. A D gene is named only where the DNA matches it firmly. A clone size is listed for some rows: how often the clone was seen (once, few, many), or a class if it is expanded.

j_call clone_size v_call d_call cdr3_nt cdr3_aa
TRBJ1-2 . TRBV6-1 TRBD1 TGTGCCAGCAGGACCACAGGGGTTTACGGCTATGGCTACACCTTC CASRTTGVYGYGYTF
TRBJ1-5 . TRBV27 TRBD1 TGTGCCAGCAGCCCGGACAGGAATCAGCCCCAGCATTTT CASSPDRNQPQHF
TRBJ2-1 . TRBV5-1 TRBD2 TGCGCCAGCAGCTTAGCGGGAGTCTCCTACAATGAGCAGTTCTTC CASSLAGVSYNEQFF
TRBJ1-2 few TRBV9 . TGTGCCAGCAGCGTAGGTAGACAGTCTCACAATGGCTACACCTTC CASSVGRQSHNGYTF
TRBJ1-5 . TRBV6-1 . TGTGCCAGCAGCCTTACAGGGAATAATCAGCCCCAGCATTTT CASSLTGNNQPQHF
TRBJ1-1 few TRBV29-1 . TGCAGCGTTGGGTCCCCAGGGAACACTGAAGCTTTCTTT CSVGSPGNTEAFF
TRBJ2-1 few TRBV30 TRBD2 TGTGCCTGGAGTGTACTAGCGGGAGGCGAGCAGTTCTTC CAWSVLAGGEQFF
TRBJ2-3 . TRBV5-1 . TGCGCCAGCAGCTTCACAGATACGCAGTATTTT CASSFTDTQYF
TRBJ2-2 . TRBV10-3 . TGTGCCATCAGGAACACCGGGGAGCTGTTTTTT CAIRNTGELFF
TRBJ2-7 . TRBV30 . TGTGCCTGGAGTGTACGTGCAGGGACCTACGAGCAGTACTTC CAWSVRAGTYEQYF
TRBJ1-3 . TRBV7-9 . TGTGCCAGCAGCTTAATGGGGGGTGGCGAGGACACCATATATTTT CASSLMGGGEDTIYF
TRBJ1-4 . TRBV10-2 . TGCGCCAGCAGTGAAAGGGGAGGGGTCGAAAAACTGTTTTTT CASSERGGVEKLFF
TRBJ2-4 . TRBV7-9 . TGTGCCAGCAGCCTATCTAATCAAGGCATTCAGTACTTC CASSLSNQGIQYF
TRBJ2-1 . TRBV19 . TGTGCCAGTAGTCCGGACCAGAGCTCCTACAATGAGCAGTTCTTC CASSPDQSSYNEQFF
TRBJ1-5 . TRBV5-6 . TGTGCCAGCAGCTTGGATGGAGGGCGTAGCAATCAGCCCCAGCATTTT CASSLDGGRSNQPQHF
TRBJ1-1 once TRBV7-2 . TGTGCCAGCAGACAAGGGGTTCTGAACACTGAAGCTTTCTTT CASRQGVLNTEAFF
TRBJ2-3 few TRBV28 TRBD1 TGTGCCAGCAGTCCGGACAGGGGGTGGGATACGCAGTATTTT CASSPDRGWDTQYF
TRBJ1-1 . TRBV18 TRBD1 TGTGCCAGCTCATTCGGACAGGCGGGAGCCACTGAAGCTTTCTTT CASSFGQAGATEAFF
TRBJ2-1 . TRBV7-6 . TGTGCCAGCAGCTTAGCCGGGAGACAGAATGAGCAGTTCTTC CASSLAGRQNEQFF
TRBJ1-1 few TRBV5-1 . TGCGCCAGCAGCTTGGATGGCAGGGTATACATAAGGGACACTGAAGCTTTCTTT CASSLDGRVYIRDTEAFF
TRBJ1-2 . TRBV6-5 . TGTGCCAGCAGTTACTCGGCGGGGTATGGCTACACCTTC CASSYSAGYGYTF
TRBJ1-4 . TRBV28 . TGTGCCAGCAGAGTCCCGGGCCGGGTTAGTGAAAAACTGTTTTTT CASRVPGRVSEKLFF
TRBJ2-3 . TRBV2 TRBD2 TGTGCCAGCAGTGAAGTGGCGGGGAGACTAGCGGGAGGGAAGGCAGATACGCAGTATTTT CASSEVAGRLAGGKADTQYF
TRBJ1-1 . TRBV5-4 . TGTGCCAGCAGCTTGGATACCGGGACAAAAGGGACTGAAGCTTTCTTT CASSLDTGTKGTEAFF
TRBJ2-7 . TRBV28 . TGTGCCAGCAGCCGCAAGATATACGAGCAGTACTTC CASSRKIYEQYF
TRBJ1-3 . TRBV5-1 . TGCGCCAGCAGCCTATTGGCGGGGTACGGAAACACCATATATTTT CASSLLAGYGNTIYF
TRBJ2-7 . TRBV5-6 . TGTGCCAGCAGCTTGGTGGGGGCTAGCTCCTACGAGCAGTACTTC CASSLVGASSYEQYF
TRBJ2-5 . TRBV9 . TGTGCCAGCAGCGTAGGCGGAGGGGGACAAGAGACCCAGTACTTC CASSVGGGGQETQYF
TRBJ2-7 few TRBV7-2 . TGTGCCAGCAAAGCTTCGCGGGGTTCCTACGAGCAGTACTTC CASKASRGSYEQYF
TRBJ2-5 . TRBV13 . TGTGCCAGCAGCTTATGGGGGGTGGCTGAGACCCAGTACTTC CASSLWGVAETQYF
TRBJ2-2 few TRBV15 . TGTGCCACCAGCAACCGCAAGACAACTAACACCGGGGAGCTGTTTTTT CATSNRKTTNTGELFF
TRBJ1-3 . TRBV7-2 . TGTGCCAGCAGCTTAGCGGCGCCAGGGAGTGGAAACACCATATATTTT CASSLAAPGSGNTIYF
TRBJ2-1 . TRBV11-2 TRBD2 TGTGCCAGCAGCTTAGGAGCGGGGGGCAACAATGAGCAGTTCTTC CASSLGAGGNNEQFF
TRBJ2-5 . TRBV5-6 TRBD2 TGTGCCAGCAGCTTGGAAAGAGGGTCTAGCGGCCAAGAGACCCAGTACTTC CASSLERGSSGQETQYF
TRBJ1-2 . TRBV19 TRBD1 TGTGCCAGTAGTATGGCAGGGGGCGTCTATGGCTACACCTTC CASSMAGGVYGYTF
TRBJ2-3 once TRBV5-4 . TGTGCCAGCAGCTTCTCGAATACGCAGTATTTT CASSFSNTQYF
TRBJ2-3 once TRBV6-6 . TGTGCCAGCAGTTACTCGATCCAGCGGAGCACAGATACGCAGTATTTT CASSYSIQRSTDTQYF
TRBJ2-1 . TRBV5-4 . TGTGCCAGCAGCTTGGGCCGTCTCTCCTACAATGAGCAGTTCTTC CASSLGRLSYNEQFF
TRBJ1-1 . TRBV15 . TGTGCCACCAGCAGAGGGCGGGGGAACACTGAAGCTTTCTTT CATSRGRGNTEAFF
TRBJ2-1 . TRBV10-3 TRBD1 TGTGCCGTGGGACAGGGGGCTAATTACAATGAGCAGTTCTTC CAVGQGANYNEQFF
TRBJ2-1 . TRBV9 TRBD2 TGTGCCAGCAGCGTAGTGGCTAGCGGGGCCGAGCAGTTCTTC CASSVVASGAEQFF
TRBJ1-5 . TRBV10-3 . TGTGCCATCAGTGAAAGCGGCGGTACCAATCAGCCCCAGCATTTT CAISESGGTNQPQHF
TRBJ1-2 . TRBV5-1 . TGCGCCAGCAGCTTCCGGACCGGGGATGGCTACACCTTC CASSFRTGDGYTF
TRBJ2-1 . TRBV7-3 . TGTGCCAGCAGCTTAATCGTGGGCCCATCGGCGGGTGAGCAGTTCTTC CASSLIVGPSAGEQFF
TRBJ1-5 . TRBV12-5 . TGTGCTAGTGCCCCCGGACTATATAGCAATCAGCCCCAGCATTTT CASAPGLYSNQPQHF
TRBJ2-1 . TRBV11-2 TRBD2 TGTGCCAGCAGCTCCAGCGGGAGCATCTACAATGAGCAGTTCTTC CASSSSGSIYNEQFF
TRBJ2-1 . TRBV11-2 . TGTGCCAGCAGCTTAGTAGGTGACTACAATGAGCAGTTCTTC CASSLVGDYNEQFF
TRBJ2-5 few TRBV5-1 . TGCGCCAGCAGCTTGGATCGGAACCAAGAGACCCAGTACTTC CASSLDRNQETQYF
TRBJ1-4 few TRBV7-9 . TGTGCCAGCAGCCGCGGGGCAGGGTCGTCGGTTTGGGGCGGAAAACTGTTTTTT CASSRGAGSSVWGGKLFF
TRBJ1-5 few TRBV7-9 TRBD1 TGTGCCAGCAGCCCCCCGGGACAGGGACATCAGCCCCAGCATTTT CASSPPGQGHQPQHF
TRBJ1-2 . TRBV19 . TGTGCCAGTCGTTATGGACAGTCCTATGGCTACACCTTC CASRYGQSYGYTF